This T cell receptor (beta chain) was sequenced for a study of CD8+CD57+ T cells in acquired aplastic anemia. Overall study: DNA from sorted CD4+ and CD8+ cells averaged around 3.5 ug.

On this clonotype: Its antigen remains unidentified.

Findings of the study overall: Patients and controls were found to share 25 to 35 CD8+ CDR3 sequences.

Patients who underwent sequencing had shown CD8+CD57+ cell expansion by flow cytometry. Genomic DNA templated the TCR beta VDJ and CDR3 profiling. MiXCR was run by TCRdb on the reads, yielding one entry per CDR3 protein. The sample consists of roughly 220,000 distinct CDR3 sequences, 50% to 70% of them appearing once. The sample was sorted CD4+, CD8+, or CD8+CD57+ T cells (not recorded which) from PBMCs. The TCR sequence derives from a human donor with aplastic anemia.

The CDR3 nucleotides read TGTGCCAGCAGCTTAGGACTGGAACTCTACGAGCAGTACTTC. Translated: CASSLGLELYEQYF. The chain has TRBV7-2 and TRBJ2-7; D is uncertain. The CDR3 contains 14 residues. V lost 1 base, J lost 3 bases, and 10 bases lay in between. Germline V gene lookup returns CDR1 SGHTA and CDR2 FQGNSA.